This TCR beta chain was identified in a study of PD-1 blockade in classical Hodgkin lymphoma. Each of the patients experienced relapse following autologous stem cell transplantation, and their brentuximab vedotin exposure differed. Reported best responses ranged across complete response, partial response or progressive disease. For this clone: The antigen remains unidentified.

Findings of the study overall: For complete responders, baseline diversity was comparable to that of newly diagnosed patients. Nivolumab initiated under 1 year post-ASCT led to patient exclusion. While CD8+ TCR diversity did not rise significantly by C4D1, CD4+ TCR diversity did.

CDR1 is SGDLS, CDR2 YYNGEE, per germline. Trimming removed 3 bases at V and 3 bases at J, with 15 bases between. This CDR3 is 15 amino acids long. Sequencing used immunoSEQ multiplex PCR; TCRdb keeps in-frame clones, though not all of them. Found here are some 46,000 clones, roughly 75% of them singletons; the top ten hold roughly 22%. V and J are TRBV9 and TRBJ1-2, with D unresolved. The specimen comprised peripheral blood mononuclear cells (PBMCs), sampled before the second cycle of nivolumab. The source is a human donor with classical Hodgkin lymphoma. This CDR3 reads CASSGVGLGYYGYTF. The CDR3 DNA reads TGTGCCAGCAGCGGTGTCGGGCTCGGATACTATGGCTACACCTTC.